The 26 T cell receptor beta chains in this list originate from one sample, sequenced in a study of shared clonotypes between healthy human individuals. The naive CD8 fraction comprised CD45RO-negative cells positively selected for CCR7 and excluded terminally differentiated effector memory CD45RA+ cells. Libraries were prepared by immunoSEQ multiplex PCR; TCRdb keeps only in-frame clonotypes and omits some of them. The table includes 1.5 million to 2.5 million clones, roughly 95% detected once. The sequenced material came from naive CD8+ T cells sorted from blood. These receptors were taken from a man aged 18 to 30 in good health.

The chain couples TRBV6-5 to TRBJ2-1, with D unclear. Trimming shortened V by 0 bases and J by 3 bases, and 9 bases separated the two germline ends. CDR3 size: 15 residues. Germline V lookup: CDR1 MNHEY, CDR2 SVGAGI. Here the CDR3 DNA reads TGTGCCAGCAGTTACTCTGCGTTGGTCTACAATGAGCAGTTCTTC. Its protein product is CASSYSALVYNEQFF.

Turning to this clone: The same CDR3 is also encoded by other DNA sequences in this sample. The chain recombines TRBV11-2 with TRBJ2-7; D might be TRBD1 or TRBD2, each matching 5 bases. V shed 4 bases and J shed 0 bases, with 7 bases lying between them. This CDR3 spans 13 amino acids. Germline loops: CDR1 SGHAT, CDR2 FQNNGV. CDR3 in DNA: TGTGCCAGCAGCTCGGGACCCTCCTACGAGCAGTACTTC. Its translation is CASSSGPSYEQYF. Supplemented by reference TRBV11-2 and TRBJ2-7, the full variable domain reads EAGVAQSPRYKIIEKRQSVAFWCNPISGHATLYWYQQILGQGPKLLIQFQNNGVVDDSQLPKDRFSAERLKGVDSTLKIQPAKLEDSAVYLCASSSGPSYEQYFGPGTRLTVT.

V usage is TRBV6-6 and J usage is TRBJ2-7, with 9 positions matching TRBD2. This CDR3 spans 13 amino acids. The germline V gene encodes CDR1 MNHNY and CDR2 SVGAGI (reference sequence). Trimming took 6 bases from V and 2 from J; bases not matched to a gene: 2. This CDR3 is CASSLAGTYEQYF. Here the CDR3 DNA reads TGTGCCAGCAGCCTAGCGGGAACCTACGAGCAGTACTTC.

The chain couples TRBV5-6 to TRBJ2-7, with D possibly called TRBD1 or TRBD2 (6 bases each). The CDR3 is 13 amino acids. Germline assignment: CDR1 SGHDT and CDR2 YYEEEE. The V and J ends lost 3 bases and 4 bases respectively, with 11 bases between them. Written as DNA, the CDR3 is TGTGCCAGCAGCTCAGGGGAGGAATACGAGCAGTACTTC. It codes for CASSSGEEYEQYF.

This clone was found once. V gene TRBV4-3 combines with J gene TRBJ1-5; TRBD1 agrees at 8 bases. Per the germline V gene, CDR1 is LGHNA and CDR2 is YSLEER. With V trimmed by 3 bases and J by 5 bases, 9 bases remained unmatched. This CDR3 has 16 residues. CDR3 sequence: CASSQELTGGYQPQHF. The CDR3 nucleotides read TGCGCCAGCAGCCAGGAGCTTACAGGGGGGTATCAGCCCCAGCATTTT.

The genes are TRBV6-6 and TRBJ2-7; 12 positions agree with TRBD1. The length of the CDR3 is 16 residues. Germline V CDR1 and CDR2: MNHNY, SVGAGI (reference sequence). The trim removed 5 bases at V and 4 bases at J, leaving 9 bases unmatched. The CDR3 is CASSATGGQGAYEQYF. CDR3 DNA: TGTGCCAGCAGTGCGACTGGGGGACAGGGGGCTTACGAGCAGTACTTC.

CDR3 in DNA: TGTGCCTGGAGTGAACCGGGACAGGGCCCTACTAATGAAAAACTGTTTTTT. It specifies CAWSEPGQGPTNEKLFF. This sequence joins TRBV30 and TRBJ1-4, with 9 bases fitting TRBD1. There are 17 residues in the CDR3. The germline gives CDR1 GTSNPN, CDR2 SVGIG (reference sequence). The V segment lost 1 base and the J segment 2 bases; nucleotides outside the gene matches: 8. The complete variable domain, with remaining parts taken from reference TRBV30 and TRBJ1-4, reads SQTIHQWPATLVQPVGSPLSLECTVEGTSNPNLYWYRQAAGRGLQLLFYSVGIGQISSEVPQNLSASRPQDRQFILSSKKLLLSDSGFYLCAWSEPGQGPTNEKLFFGSGTQLSVL.

This chain uses TRBV6-6 with TRBJ1-5; no reliable D call. The V end was cut by 4 bases, the J end by 5 bases, with 15 bases between. Germline values: CDR1 MNHNY, CDR2 SVGAGI (reference sequence). The CDR3 contains 15 residues. CDR3 region: CASSSRGLRDQPQHF. The CDR3 DNA follows: TGTGCCAGCAGTTCCCGAGGTTTGAGGGATCAGCCCCAGCATTTT.

Only one count was recorded for this clone. The V and J genes are TRBV27 and TRBJ2-7; a weak D match, TRBD2 (5 bases). Germline V CDR1 and CDR2: MNHEY, SMNVEV (reference sequence). This CDR3 has 16 amino acids. V lost 2 bases and J lost 3, with 17 bases in between. In nucleotides, the CDR3 is TGTGCCAGCAGTTTAGCTTACGGGGAGAGGGTCTACGAGCAGTACTTC. It yields the protein CASSLAYGERVYEQYF.

J is TRBJ2-7 and V is TRBV13; TRBD2 matches 12 bases. CDR3 size: 15 residues. The germline V gene has CDR1 PRHDT and CDR2 FYEKMQ (reference sequence). Trimming at V came to 5 bases and at J to 3 bases, leaving 5 bases not matched to a gene. The DNA of the CDR3 is TGTGCCAGCAGCGCAGGGACTAGCGGGTTCTACGAGCAGTACTTC. It codes for CASSAGTSGFYEQYF.

The rearrangement joins TRBV7-9 to TRBJ2-7, with 7 bases identical to TRBD2. The CDR3 is made up of 14 amino acids. J was trimmed by 3 bases and V by 5 bases; bases with no gene match: 7. Germline V gene data show CDR1 as SEHNR and CDR2 as FQNEAQ (reference sequence). CDR3 sequence (DNA): TGTGCCAGCAGCATTAGCGGGTCACGCTACGAGCAGTACTTC. Its translation is CASSISGSRYEQYF.

The chain couples TRBV27 to TRBJ2-1; D gene ambiguous. Germline values: CDR1 MNHEY, CDR2 SMNVEV (reference sequence). Trimming removed 9 bases from V and 0 bases from J, with 15 bases in between. The CDR3 totals 15 residues. CDR3 sequence reads: CASSDGLSSYNEQFF. Written as DNA, the CDR3 is TGTGCCAGTTCAGACGGATTGAGCTCCTACAATGAGCAGTTCTTC.

Written as DNA, the CDR3 is TGCGCCAGCAGTGAGTCACACGATTTGGGGAACTACGAGCAGTACTTC. Translation gives CASSESHDLGNYEQYF. The chain links TRBV10-2 to TRBJ2-7; D gene unclear. Germline V gives CDR1 WSHSY, CDR2 SAAADI. The CDR3 spans 16 residues. The V and J ends lost 0 bases and 3 bases respectively, with 15 bases between them.

The V and J genes are TRBV9 and TRBJ2-3, with a weak D call TRBD2 (5 bases). The CDR3 contains 15 residues. V was trimmed by 3 bases and J by 8 bases, leaving 19 bases between them. CDR1 is SGDLS and CDR2 is YYNGEE in the germline V gene. The CDR3 bases are TGTGCCAGCAGCGACGCGCAGTCGGGGTTAGGTACGCAGTATTTT. Amino acid sequence: CASSDAQSGLGTQYF.

The rearrangement links TRBV9 to TRBJ1-5; a weak D match, TRBD1 (6 bases). Between the trimmed V and J ends, which lost 0 bases and 6 bases, there was a span of 10 bases. The CDR3 has 14 amino acids. Germline V gene data show CDR1 as SGDLS and CDR2 as YYNGEE. CDR3 sequence: CASSVGTDGQPQHF. The DNA for the CDR3 is TGTGCCAGCAGCGTAGGGACAGACGGTCAGCCCCAGCATTTT.

This chain joins TRBV27 and TRBJ2-1; 8 nucleotides line up with TRBD2. The V segment lost 10 bases and the J segment 9 bases; nucleotides outside the gene matches: 11. The CDR3 runs to 13 residues. Germline assignment: CDR1 MNHEY and CDR2 SMNVEV (reference sequence). The CDR3 region has the DNA TGTGCCACGATCCTGGGCGGGGGGATTGAGCAGTTCTTC. Translated: CATILGGGIEQFF.

V usage is TRBV27 and J usage is TRBJ2-7, with D perhaps matching TRBD1 or TRBD2 (6 bases each). Trimming cost V 6 bases and J 5 bases, with 20 bases left between them. Germline CDR1 reads MNHEY; CDR2 reads SMNVEV (reference sequence). The CDR3 has 15 amino acids. The CDR3 region has the DNA TGTGCCAGCAGCCTTAAGTGGGGGGCGCTCAACGAGCAGTACTTC. Protein: CASSLKWGALNEQYF.

This chain connects TRBV18 to TRBJ2-7, with D perhaps matching TRBD2 (6 bases). The CDR3 has 14 amino acids. Germline assignment: CDR1 KGHSH and CDR2 LQKENI. Deletions cut 5 bases from V and 6 bases from J, with 17 bases between. CDR3 coding DNA: TGTGCCAGCTCATCGGCGGGACGGTTGGGCGAGCAGTACTTC. As protein: CASSSAGRLGEQYF.

The CDR3 is CASRQEGWETQYF. The CDR3 DNA is TGTGCCAGCAGGCAAGAGGGGTGGGAGACCCAGTACTTC. The chain joins TRBV2 to TRBJ2-5, with D tentatively TRBD1 or TRBD2 (5 bases each). The V and J ends lost 6 bases and 5 bases respectively, with 13 bases between them. Germline V gene sequence: CDR1 SNHLY, CDR2 FYNNEI. There are 13 residues in the CDR3.

The chain recombines TRBV7-2 with TRBJ2-3, with no clear D. CDR1 SGHTA and CDR2 FQGNSA come from the germline V gene. V lost 7 bases and J 4 bases, leaving 18 bases between the germline ends. The CDR3 contains 15 residues. The CDR3 sequence: CASTDPPGYADTQYF. In nucleotides, the CDR3 is TGTGCCAGCACCGACCCCCCAGGTTATGCAGATACGCAGTATTTT.

V and J are TRBV6-6 and TRBJ2-7; TRBD1 aligns across 11 bases. Germline-derived CDR1 and CDR2 are MNHNY and SVGAGI (reference sequence). The CDR3 runs 15 residues. The V gene end was trimmed by 1 base and the J gene end by 2 bases; junction bases not matched to a gene: 1. The CDR3 sequence: CASSYLGQGAYEQYF. In DNA, the CDR3 is TGTGCCAGCAGTTACTTGGGACAGGGGGCCTACGAGCAGTACTTC.

This chain uses TRBV5-1 with TRBJ2-7, with 8 bases fitting TRBD1. Per the germline V gene, CDR1 is SGHRS and CDR2 is YFSETQ. The CDR3 spans 15 residues. The junction had 8 bases not matched to a gene; V was cut back by 2 bases and J by 4 bases. CDR3: CASSFKQGASYEQYF. In DNA form, the CDR3 reads TGCGCCAGCAGCTTCAAGCAGGGGGCGTCATACGAGCAGTACTTC.

V usage is TRBV9 and J usage is TRBJ2-2; 7 bases are shared with TRBD2. CDR1 is SGDLS, CDR2 YYNGEE, per germline. V was pared by 4 bases and J by 0 bases, with 9 bases of the junction left unmatched. This CDR3 comprises 17 residues. The CDR3 loop is CASSPNPSGTNTGELFF. In DNA, the CDR3 is TGTGCCAGCAGCCCTAATCCTAGCGGAACGAACACCGGGGAGCTGTTTTTT.

The CDR3 sequence: CASSPGSPTLYNEQFF. CDR3 nucleotide sequence: TGTGCCAGCAGCCCTGGATCCCCGACCCTCTACAATGAGCAGTTCTTC. The chain uses TRBV7-8 and TRBJ2-1; no definite D call. Trimming removed 5 bases at V and 3 bases at J, with 17 bases between. Germline values: CDR1 SGHVS, CDR2 FQNEAQ. The length of the CDR3 is 16 residues.

V gene TRBV27 combines with J gene TRBJ2-1; D is perhaps TRBD2 (7 bases). The germline V and J ends were trimmed by 7 bases and 4 bases, with 17 bases remaining between them. CDR3 length: 15 residues. Germline CDR1 reads MNHEY; CDR2 reads SMNVEV (reference sequence). The CDR3 sequence: CASTLRGRGYNEQFF. In nucleotides, the CDR3 is TGTGCCAGCACCCTCCGGGGGCGGGGGTACAATGAGCAGTTCTTC.

The chain combines TRBV7-2 with TRBJ2-7, with 8 bases aligning to TRBD2. The CDR3 consists of 16 residues. The V gene's germline CDR1 is SGHTA and CDR2 FQGNSA. V lost 4 bases, J lost 3 bases, and 11 bases stayed unmatched. The CDR3 sequence is CASSSRSTSVIYEQYF. As DNA, the CDR3 is TGTGCCAGCAGCTCCCGATCGACTAGCGTGATCTACGAGCAGTACTTC.